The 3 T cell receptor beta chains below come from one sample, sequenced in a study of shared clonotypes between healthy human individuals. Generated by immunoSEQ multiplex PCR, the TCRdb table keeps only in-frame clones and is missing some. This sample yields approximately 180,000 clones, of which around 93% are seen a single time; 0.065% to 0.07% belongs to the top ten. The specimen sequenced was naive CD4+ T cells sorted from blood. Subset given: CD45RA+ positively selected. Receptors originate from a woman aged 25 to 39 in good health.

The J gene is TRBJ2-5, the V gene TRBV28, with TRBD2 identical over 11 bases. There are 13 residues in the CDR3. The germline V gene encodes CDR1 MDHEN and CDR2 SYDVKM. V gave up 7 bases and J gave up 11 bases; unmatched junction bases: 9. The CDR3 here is CASTFGTSGLQYF. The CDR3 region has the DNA TGTGCCAGCACCTTCGGGACTAGCGGATTGCAGTACTTC. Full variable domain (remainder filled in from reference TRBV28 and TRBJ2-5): DVKVTQSSRYLVKRTGEKVFLECVQDMDHENMFWYRQDPGLGLRLIYFSYDVKMKEKGDIPEGYSVSREKKERFSLILESASTNQTSMYLCASTFGTSGLQYFGPGTRLLVL.

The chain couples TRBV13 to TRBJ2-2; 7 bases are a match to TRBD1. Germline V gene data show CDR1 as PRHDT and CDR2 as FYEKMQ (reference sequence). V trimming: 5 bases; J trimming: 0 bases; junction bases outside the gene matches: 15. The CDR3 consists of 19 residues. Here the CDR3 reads CASSAITEDRFANTGELFF. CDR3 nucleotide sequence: TGTGCCAGCAGCGCCATCACCGAGGACAGGTTCGCGAACACCGGGGAGCTGTTTTTT.

CDR3 sequence: CASSQFSGQAYEQYF. In DNA, the CDR3 is TGTGCCAGCAGCCAATTTTCGGGACAGGCCTACGAGCAGTACTTC. The chain combines TRBV14 with TRBJ2-7, with 8 bases aligning to TRBD1. Germline V lookup: CDR1 SGHDN, CDR2 FVKESK. The CDR3 has 15 amino acids. Trimming at V came to 2 bases and at J to 2 bases, leaving 5 bases not matched to a gene.